The clone carrying this T cell receptor beta chain was seen a handful of times. The data belong to a study of blood T cell repertoires in COVID-19. The germline CDR1 and CDR2 sequences are MNHNS and SASEGT. The CDR3 has 17 amino acids. Trimming stripped 0 bases from V and 6 bases from J, with 15 bases between. The repertoire was sequenced with immunoSEQ multiplex PCR; TCRdb's copy has only in-frame clones and lacks some. The table records 55,000 to 65,000 clones, approximately 90% of them present only once. This receptor was identified in a human donor with active COVID-19. The donor label of this sample is uncertain. The sample comprised peripheral blood. The chain combines TRBV6-1 with TRBJ1-6, with a weak D call TRBD1 (6 bases). CDR3 DNA sequence: TGTGCCAGCAGTGAAGCAGTGGGAACAGGGAGTAATTCACCCCTCCACTTT. Its translation: CASSEAVGTGSNSPLHF.